The rows below give T cell receptor beta chains drawn from one sample of a study of CD8+ T cells in alopecia areata. Assay: immunoSEQ multiplex PCR; the TCRdb copy retains only in-frame clones and omits some. The data contain 130,000 or so clones, roughly nine tenths of them singletons. This material consisted of CD8+ T cells sorted from blood, taken at week 4, from a patient treated with tofacitinib. Receptors originate from a human donor with alopecia areata. The CDR3 runs from the conserved cysteine through the conserved F or W. Each record gives: J gene, V gene, CDR3 protein.

>TRBJ2-1|TRBV5-1
CASSMGLAGGYEQFF
>TRBJ2-7|TRBV30
CAWTASPSYEQYF
>TRBJ2-2|TRBV19
CAGRQYTGELFF
>TRBJ2-3|TRBV6-5
CASIKGVGAQDTQYF
>TRBJ2-7|TRBV12-5
CASGQPYEQYF
>TRBJ2-2|TRBV9
CASLPGTGDNTGELFF
>TRBJ1-2|TRBV30
CALLGTGKESYTF
>TRBJ2-1|TRBV20-1
CSGNRHNEQFF
>TRBJ1-5|TRBV2
CASGDNRFSAQPQHF
>TRBJ2-3|TRBV27
CASRQGLSISTDTQYF
>TRBJ1-1|TRBV9
CASSELLGTEAFF
>TRBJ1-5|TRBV7-8
CASSPHGGGGQPQHF
>TRBJ2-7|TRBV7-8
CASSPTAYEQYF
>TRBJ1-4|TRBV2
CASNPGFSEGEKLFF
>TRBJ1-2|TRBV29-1
CSVGREGGAYGYTF